This TCR beta chain is drawn from a study of CD8 T cells in ankylosing spondylitis. Study-level findings and limits: Fewer than ten highly homologous variants made up a TCR beta motif that seemed to typify ankylosing spondylitis blood. According to the report, clones linked to the disease were significantly enriched in matched synovial fluid samples taken from ankylosing spondylitis patients.

CDR1 and CDR2 (germline): KGHDR, SFDVKD. The CDR3 is made up of 16 amino acids. V trimming: 5 bases; J trimming: 0 bases; junction bases outside the gene matches: 8. TCRdb used MiXCR to reprocess the 5' RACE reads, holding one entry per CDR3 protein. The sample has 200,000 to 300,000 distinct CDR3 sequences; around 10% are singletons. This clonotype was picked up many times. What it binds is not known. This sequence originates from a male donor with ankylosing spondylitis or in good health (not recorded which). The J gene is TRBJ2-5, the V gene TRBV24-1; 7 nucleotides match TRBD1. Sequences were obtained from blood, either unsorted or a sorted T cell fraction (not recorded which). In nucleotides, the CDR3 is TGTGCCACCAGTGGTCCGGGGACAGCTAACCAAGAGACCCAGTACTTC. This codes for CATSGPGTANQETQYF.